What follows is one TCR beta chain and its context. These data originate in a study of blood T cell repertoires in COVID-19. At the level of the study: Both acute and convalescent COVID-19 samples were obtained from the United States, Italy and Spain.

Sequencing was performed with immunoSEQ multiplex PCR; in TCRdb, only in-frame clones are kept and a portion is missing. This sample has 120,000 to 150,000 clones, with more than 70% found just once. Per the germline V gene, CDR1 is SGHTA and CDR2 is FQGNSA. V shed 3 bases and J shed 3 bases, with 9 bases lying between them. The CDR3 is 13 amino acids. The chain has TRBV7-2 and TRBJ2-7; D is perhaps TRBD1 (6 bases). Sequencing was done on a sample of PBMCs or T cells enriched from blood (not recorded which). The sequence came from a man aged 35-49 years with acute COVID-19. The CDR3 DNA sequence: TGTGCCAGCAGCTTCAACAGGGACTACGAGCAGTACTTC. Translated, it gives CASSFNRDYEQYF.